Below are 25 T cell receptor beta chains sequenced from a single sample in a study of blood T cell repertoires in COVID-19 (dated by TCRdb to 2018 to 2020). Library preparation employed the immunoSEQ multiplex PCR assay. This is the immuneACCESS table as TCRdb keeps it, with only in-frame sequences that have V and J called. A part of the clones is gone; compared with another copy, unresolved V genes explain less than half, and the rest is unexplained. The sample profile shows 87,000 or so clones; 75% to 90% of them were found once. The top ten clones comprise 16% of the sample. Sequenced input: peripheral blood. These receptors all come from a woman older than 75 with active or convalescent COVID-19.

The CDR3 DNA is TGTGCCAGCAGCCAAGGTACCGGGAGGTCCTCCTACGAGCAGTACTTC. Translating gives CASSQGTGRSSYEQYF. The chain is built from TRBV4-2 and TRBJ2-7; 7 bases align to TRBD2. CDR3 length equals 16 residues. After removal of 1 base from V and 0 bases from J, the junction contained 6 bases not matched to a gene. In germline, CDR1 is LGHNA, CDR2 YNFKEQ.

CDR3 protein: CASASPTDHLREQYF. The CDR3 region has the DNA TGTGCCAGCGCAAGTCCGACAGACCATCTACGAGAGCAGTACTTC. The J gene is TRBJ2-7, the V gene TRBV21-1; the table's TRBD1 call for D was not verified on the DNA. TRBV21-1 is assigned pseudogene status. The CDR3 length is 15 residues.

V gene TRBV7-9 combines with J gene TRBJ2-5; the D gene is possibly TRBD1 (6 bases). The CDR3 length is 14 residues. Trimming shortened V by 10 bases and J by 5 bases, and 20 bases separated the two germline ends. Germline CDR1 and CDR2: SEHNR and FQNEAQ (reference sequence). CDR3 bases: TGTGCCACTGCTAGATCAGGGGCACTTGAGACCCAGTACTTC. It encodes CATARSGALETQYF.

The rearrangement joins TRBV3-1 (or the pseudogene TRBV3-2) to TRBJ2-1; D not resolved. This CDR3 is built from 13 residues. Germline CDR1 and CDR2: LGHDT and YNNKEL (reference sequence). V was trimmed by 1 base and J by 9 bases, leaving 10 bases between them. Here the CDR3 reads CASSQANPGEQFF. The DNA for the CDR3 is TGTGCCAGCAGCCAAGCGAATCCGGGTGAGCAGTTCTTC.

The chain has TRBV5-1 and TRBJ1-3; maybe TRBD1 (5 bases). Germline CDR1 SGHRS, CDR2 YFSETQ. V dropped 3 bases and J dropped 1 base, with 8 bases sitting between them. This CDR3 contains 14 residues. The chain's CDR3 is CASSSTASGNTIYF. The DNA of the CDR3 is TGCGCCAGCAGCTCGACAGCTTCTGGAAACACCATATATTTT. Full variable domain (remainder filled in from reference TRBV5-1 and TRBJ1-3): KAGVTQTPRYLIKTRGQQVTLSCSPISGHRSVSWYQQTPGQGLQFLFEYFSETQRNKGNFPGRFSGRQFSNSRSEMNVSTLELGDSALYLCASSSTASGNTIYFGEGSWLTVV.

The chain links TRBV5-4 to TRBJ2-3, with 12 bases fitting TRBD2. The germline CDR1 and CDR2 sequences are SGHNT and YYREEE (reference sequence). V gave up 4 bases and J gave up 0 bases; unmatched junction bases: 9. The CDR3 totals 18 residues. CDR3 coding DNA: TGTGCCAGCAGCGATCTAGCGGGGGGGCATCCAAGCACAGATACGCAGTATTTT. Residues: CASSDLAGGHPSTDTQYF.

This clone has just one count. The chain recombines TRBV4-3 with TRBJ2-7; unclear D gene. The CDR3 consists of 17 residues. The V gene lost 1 base and the J gene lost 5 bases, with 21 bases spanning the gap. Germline CDR1 and CDR2: LGHNA and YSLEER. Here the CDR3 DNA reads TGCGCCAGCAGCCAAGGCTATAGCTACCACCCTCCTAACGAGCAGTACTTC. It is translated as CASSQGYSYHPPNEQYF.

V and J are TRBV19 and TRBJ2-5, with 11 positions matching TRBD1. This CDR3 is 15 amino acids long. V lost 5 bases to trimming and J lost 4 bases; unmatched junction nucleotides: 6. CDR1 LNHDA and CDR2 SQIVND come from the germline V gene (reference sequence). The CDR3 here is CASSSRTGGAETQYF. DNA of the CDR3: TGTGCCAGTAGTTCCAGGACAGGGGGCGCAGAGACCCAGTACTTC.

The chain links TRBV7-2 to TRBJ2-2; TRBD1 aligns across 11 bases. Germline trimming cut 5 bases from V and 7 bases from J; bases unmatched to any gene: 9. Per the germline V gene, CDR1 is SGHTA and CDR2 is FQGNSA. The CDR3 has 16 residues. The CDR3 loop reads CASSRTGQGALGELFF. For the CDR3, the DNA is TGTGCCAGCAGCCGGACCGGACAGGGGGCGCTCGGGGAGCTGTTTTTT.

This chain uses TRBV2 with TRBJ1-2, with D possibly TRBD1 on 6 matching bases. This CDR3 region has 15 residues. Germline V CDR1 and CDR2: SNHLY, FYNNEI. Trimming cost V 4 bases and J 8 bases, with 20 bases left between them. The CDR3 sequence is CASSAVWGGQGGYTF. The CDR3 bases are TGTGCCAGCAGTGCCGTCTGGGGGGGGCAGGGCGGCTACACCTTC. The whole variable domain, filled in from reference TRBV2 and TRBJ1-2, reads EPEVTQTPSHQVTQMGQEVILRCVPISNHLYFYWYRQILGQKVEFLVSFYNNEISEKSEIFDDQFSVERPDGSNFTLKIRSTKLEDSAMYFCASSAVWGGQGGYTFGSGTRLTVV.

V gene TRBV18 combines with J gene TRBJ2-5; D not resolved. The CDR3 runs 13 residues. The germline V gene encodes CDR1 KGHSH and CDR2 LQKENI. V dropped 5 bases and J dropped 2 bases, with 9 bases sitting between them. Here the CDR3 DNA reads TGTGCCAGCTCAGAGCTGCGACAAGAGACCCAGTACTTC. Its translation is CASSELRQETQYF.

J is TRBJ2-3 and V is TRBV12-5, with TRBD2 identical over 7 bases. There are 15 residues in the CDR3. V lost 3 bases to trimming and J lost 3 bases; unmatched junction nucleotides: 6. Germline CDR1 LGHNT, CDR2 FRNRAP. Here the CDR3 reads CASGFGAGTTDTQYF. Written as DNA, the CDR3 is TGTGCTAGTGGTTTCGGAGCGGGGACTACAGATACGCAGTATTTT.

The chain combines TRBV6-6 with TRBJ1-4; weak D call: TRBD1 (5 bases). This CDR3 has 14 amino acids. Germline lookup yields CDR1 MNHNY and CDR2 SVGAGI (reference sequence). V lost 7 bases and J 8 bases, leaving 17 bases between the germline ends. The CDR3 nucleotides are TGTGCCAGCAAAACGGGGGGACGAGGGGAAAAACTGTTTTTT. Protein product: CASKTGGRGEKLFF.

The rearrangement links TRBV28 to TRBJ1-3; no firm D call. Germline V gene lookup returns CDR1 MDHEN and CDR2 SYDVKM. V gave up 9 bases and J gave up 0 bases, with 12 bases separating them. The CDR3 is 14 residues long. CDR3 bases: TGTGCCAGTAACAGAGCCAGCTCTGGAAACACCATATATTTT. Its protein product is CASNRASSGNTIYF.

This rearrangement joins TRBV7-2 to TRBJ2-6, with 7 positions matching TRBD1. The CDR3 is 15 residues long. The germline CDR1 and CDR2 sequences are SGHTA and FQGNSA. V trimming: 4 bases; J trimming: 2 bases; junction bases outside the gene matches: 2. CDR3 bases: TGTGCCAGCAGCTCAACAGGGGCTGGGGCCAACGTCCTGACTTTC. This encodes CASSSTGAGANVLTF.

This chain links TRBV9 with TRBJ1-2; 9 nucleotides line up with TRBD1. The germline CDR1 and CDR2 sequences are SGDLS and YYNGEE. V lost 2 bases and J lost 3; bases outside the gene matches: 5. The CDR3 spans 15 residues. CDR3 residues: CASSVGGQGDYGYTF. The CDR3, as DNA: TGTGCCAGCAGCGTCGGGGGACAGGGTGACTATGGCTACACCTTC.

V gene TRBV2 combines with J gene TRBJ1-1; 7 bases map to TRBD1. Looked up from germline, CDR1 is SNHLY and CDR2 is FYNNEI. Trimming at V came to 4 bases and at J to 1 base, leaving 6 bases not matched to a gene. This CDR3 region has 15 residues. The DNA of the CDR3 is TGTGCCAGCAGTGGAGGGGGCGCGGGGAACACTGAAGCTTTCTTT. It encodes CASSGGGAGNTEAFF.

The chain couples TRBV6-6 to TRBJ2-7; D is perhaps TRBD1 (6 bases). The CDR3 has 13 amino acids. Germline CDR1 and CDR2: MNHNY and SVGAGI (reference sequence). V shed 8 bases and J shed 6 bases, with 17 bases lying between them. In DNA, the CDR3 is TGTGCCAGCCTTGGGCAGGGGCCTGCCGAGCAGTACTTC. This codes for CASLGQGPAEQYF.

This chain uses TRBV7-9 with TRBJ1-1; no reliable D call. With 2 bases removed from V and 4 bases from J, the gap between germline ends came to 8 bases. CDR1 SEHNR and CDR2 FQNEAQ come from the germline V gene (reference sequence). This CDR3 has 13 residues. CDR3 nucleotides: TGTGCCAGCAGCTTACAGGATGTCACTGAAGCTTTCTTT. Translating gives CASSLQDVTEAFF. The full variable domain, rest sourced from reference TRBV7-9 and TRBJ1-1, is DTGVSQNPRHKITKRGQNVTFRCDPISEHNRLYWYRQTLGQGPEFLTYFQNEAQLEKSRLLSDRFSAERPKGSFSTLEIQRTEQGDSAMYLCASSLQDVTEAFFGQGTRLTVV.

The chain employs TRBV28 and TRBJ1-2; possibly TRBD1 for D (6 bases). The CDR3 spans 15 residues. The germline V gene encodes CDR1 MDHEN and CDR2 SYDVKM. V shed 1 base and J shed 8 bases, with 17 bases lying between them. The DNA for the CDR3 is TGTGCCAGCAGTTTATCCCATGGACAGCAAAGAGGCTACACCTTC. It encodes CASSLSHGQQRGYTF.

The rearrangement uses TRBV7-8 and TRBJ2-1; the match to TRBD2 covers 12 bases. Looked up from germline, CDR1 is SGHVS and CDR2 is FQNEAQ. The CDR3 consists of 15 residues. Germline trimming cut 1 base from V and 5 bases from J; bases unmatched to any gene: 0. CDR3 DNA sequence: TGTGCCAGCAGCTTAGGGACTAGCGGGAACAATGAGCAGTTCTTC. This encodes CASSLGTSGNNEQFF.

V and J are TRBV7-2 and TRBJ1-5, with TRBD1 identical over 9 bases. CDR1 is SGHTA and CDR2 is FQGNSA in the germline V gene. The junction had 3 bases not matched to a gene; V was cut back by 6 bases and J by 3 bases. The length of the CDR3 is 14 residues. In DNA form, the CDR3 reads TGTGCCAGCAGTCGGGACAGGGACAATCAGCCCCAGCATTTT. Translating gives CASSRDRDNQPQHF.

Only a few counts were recorded for this clone. The rearrangement uses TRBV6-5 and TRBJ1-6; D not resolved. From germline, CDR1 is MNHEY and CDR2 SVGAGI. Between the trimmed V and J ends, which lost 0 bases and 10 bases, there was a span of 4 bases. The CDR3 extends over 12 amino acids. The CDR3 loop is CASSYSRSPLHF. The CDR3 DNA follows: TGTGCCAGCAGTTACTCCAGGTCACCCCTCCACTTT.

The chain couples TRBV19 to TRBJ1-2; D uncertain. Trimming cost V 3 bases and J 3 bases, with 8 bases left between them. Germline assignment: CDR1 LNHDA and CDR2 SQIVND (reference sequence). CDR3 size: 13 residues. This CDR3 is CASSMRSYYGYTF. CDR3 in DNA: TGTGCCAGTAGTATGAGGTCCTACTATGGCTACACCTTC.

The V gene is TRBV7-9, the J gene TRBJ1-1; D remains ambiguous. CDR1 and CDR2 from the germline V gene are SEHNR and FQNEAQ (reference sequence). V dropped 3 bases and J dropped 6 bases, with 5 bases sitting between them. This CDR3 contains 11 residues. The CDR3 loop reads CASSLIAEAFF. The DNA for the CDR3 is TGTGCCAGCAGCTTGATAGCTGAAGCTTTCTTT.